These T cell receptor beta chains were read from a single sample in a study of blood T cell repertoires in COVID-19. The assay was immunoSEQ multiplex PCR, and TCRdb's table has in-frame clones only and misses some. Found here are some 58,000 clones, roughly 87% of them singletons; the top ten hold about 7.8%. Sample: peripheral blood. All receptors come from a middle-aged man with active COVID-19. The conserved cysteine and the conserved F or W are not part of the CDR3 here.

>TRBV5-1
ASSLETRGSYGYT
>TRBV3-1/TRBV3-2
ASSQNPGDGEF
>TRBV6-5
ASSTDDYTQY
>TRBV7-2
ASSRLLAASNEQY
>TRBV5-1
ASSRSTGEAF
>TRBV2
ASNPQGVPRGYT
>TRBV9
ASSVGATTYTDTQY
>TRBV7-8
ASSLAGGTGVPTNTGELF
>TRBV5-4
ASSLGGPNQPQH
>TRBV6-5
ASSYQLRTGQQPQH
>TRBV18
ASSLARGNTEAF
>TRBV19
ASHYGRGYTEAF
>TRBV28
ASSSRDRGTEKLF
>TRBV25-1
ASSEQTGRGAVGYT
>TRBV10-2
ASSEGSLAGDTSYEQY
>TRBV15
ATSREWDRGRQPQH
>TRBV2
ATTGNRDGYT
>TRBV24-1
ATSVGGGVTDTQY
>TRBV18
ASSPEGTNSPLH
>TRBV11-2
ASSSQGWKLF
>TRBV19
ASSPSHSPSGNTIY
>TRBV6-6
ASSPDRGAEAF
>TRBV7-2
ASSLGSRQAEAF
>TRBV5-6
ASSFLGQSNYGYT
>TRBV24-1
ATSDTRASPYGYT
>TRBV6-2/TRBV6-3
ASSYTGQGYGEQF
>TRBV5-1
ASSSTGGGYGYT
>TRBV28
ASKRGGQETQY
>TRBV6-5
ASSIVRGTEAF
>TRBV29-1
SVERGRNNEQF
>TRBV7-3
ASSETGLGEQY
>TRBV5-1
ASSLRGGPIWDKAF
>TRBV5-1
ASSSIGLAGNGELF
>TRBV18
ASSPLGQGGTDTQY
>TRBV29-1
SVLTGVKNTEAF
>TRBV7-2
ASSLELAGGNEQF
>TRBV11-2
ASSLAGLHATNEKLF
>TRBV12-3/TRBV12-4
ASSQGAQPQH
>TRBV19
ASGGGLTTEAF
>TRBV7-2
ASSPTAQRYNEQF